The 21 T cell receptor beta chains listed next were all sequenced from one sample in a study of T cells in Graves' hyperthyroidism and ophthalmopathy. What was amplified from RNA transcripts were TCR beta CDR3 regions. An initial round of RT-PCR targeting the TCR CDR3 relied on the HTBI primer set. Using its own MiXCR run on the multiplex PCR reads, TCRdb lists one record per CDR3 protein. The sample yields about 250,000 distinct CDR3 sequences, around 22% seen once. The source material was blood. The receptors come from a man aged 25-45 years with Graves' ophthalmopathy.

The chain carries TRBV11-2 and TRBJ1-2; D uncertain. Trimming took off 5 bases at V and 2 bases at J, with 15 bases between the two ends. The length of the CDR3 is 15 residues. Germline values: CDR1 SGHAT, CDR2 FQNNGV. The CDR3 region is CASSPVGAYNYGYTF. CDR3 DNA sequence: TGTGCCAGCAGCCCCGTCGGTGCATACAACTATGGCTACACCTTC. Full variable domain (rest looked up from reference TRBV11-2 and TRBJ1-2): EAGVAQSPRYKIIEKRQSVAFWCNPISGHATLYWYQQILGQGPKLLIQFQNNGVVDDSQLPKDRFSAERLKGVDSTLKIQPAKLEDSAVYLCASSPVGAYNYGYTFGSGTRLTVV.

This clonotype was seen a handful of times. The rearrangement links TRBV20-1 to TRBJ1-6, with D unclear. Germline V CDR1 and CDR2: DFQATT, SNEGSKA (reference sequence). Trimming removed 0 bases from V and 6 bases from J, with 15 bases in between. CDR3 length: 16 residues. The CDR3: CSAREFSGRPNSPLHF. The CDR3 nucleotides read TGCAGTGCTAGAGAATTTTCAGGCAGGCCTAATTCACCCCTCCACTTT.

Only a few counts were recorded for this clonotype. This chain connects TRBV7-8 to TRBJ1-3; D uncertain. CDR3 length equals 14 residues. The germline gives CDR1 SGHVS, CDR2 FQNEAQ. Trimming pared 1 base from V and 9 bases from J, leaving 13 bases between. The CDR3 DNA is TGTGCCAGCAGCTTAGGGAGACCGTCCACCACCATATATTTT. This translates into CASSLGRPSTTIYF.

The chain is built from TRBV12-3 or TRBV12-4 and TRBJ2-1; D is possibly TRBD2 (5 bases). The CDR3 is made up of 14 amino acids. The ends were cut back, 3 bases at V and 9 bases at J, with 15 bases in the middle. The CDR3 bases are TGTGCCAGCAGTTTCTCTGACTATTTCGGTGAGCAGTTCTTC. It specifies CASSFSDYFGEQFF.

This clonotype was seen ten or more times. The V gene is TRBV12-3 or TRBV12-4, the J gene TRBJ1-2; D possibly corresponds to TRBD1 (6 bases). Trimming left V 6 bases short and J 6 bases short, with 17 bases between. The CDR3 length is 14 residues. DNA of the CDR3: TGTGCCAGCAGCGAGGAAGACAGGCTTAATGGCTACACCTTC. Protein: CASSEEDRLNGYTF.

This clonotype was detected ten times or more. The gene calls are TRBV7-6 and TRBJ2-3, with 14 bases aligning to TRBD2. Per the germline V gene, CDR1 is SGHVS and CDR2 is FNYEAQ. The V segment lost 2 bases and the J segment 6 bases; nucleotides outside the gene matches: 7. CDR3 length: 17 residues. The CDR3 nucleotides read TGTGCCAGCAGCTTATGGACTAGCGGGAGGAAATCGGATACGCAGTATTTT. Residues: CASSLWTSGRKSDTQYF.

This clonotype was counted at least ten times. CDR3 loop: CASSSQGAGGKGYTF. CDR3 sequence (DNA): TGTGCCAGCAGTAGCCAGGGGGCAGGGGGCAAGGGCTACACCTTC. The chain has TRBV28 and TRBJ1-2; 8 positions match TRBD1. J was trimmed by 8 bases and V by 5 bases; bases with no gene match: 13. This CDR3 region has 15 residues. The V gene's germline CDR1 is MDHEN and CDR2 SYDVKM.

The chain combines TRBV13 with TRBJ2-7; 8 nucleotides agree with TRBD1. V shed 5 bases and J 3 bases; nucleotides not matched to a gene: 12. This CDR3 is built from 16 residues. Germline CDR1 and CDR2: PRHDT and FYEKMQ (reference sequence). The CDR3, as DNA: TGTGCCAGCAGCGCAACCGGACAGGGTTTGTTCTACGAGCAGTACTTC. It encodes CASSATGQGLFYEQYF.

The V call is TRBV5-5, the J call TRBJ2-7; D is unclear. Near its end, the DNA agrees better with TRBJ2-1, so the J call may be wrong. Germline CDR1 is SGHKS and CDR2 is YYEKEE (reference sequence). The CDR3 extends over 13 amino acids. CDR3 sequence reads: CASSFLTPYEQFF. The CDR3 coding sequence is TGTGCCAGCAGCTTCCTTACACCCTACGAGCAGTTCTTC.

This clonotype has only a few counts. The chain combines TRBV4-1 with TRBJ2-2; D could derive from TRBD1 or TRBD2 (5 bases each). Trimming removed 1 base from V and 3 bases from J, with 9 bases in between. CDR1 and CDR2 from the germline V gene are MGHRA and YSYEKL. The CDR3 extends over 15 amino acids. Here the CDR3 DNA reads TGCGCCAGCAGCCAAGTGAGAGGGGACACCGGGGAGCTGTTTTTT. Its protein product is CASSQVRGDTGELFF.

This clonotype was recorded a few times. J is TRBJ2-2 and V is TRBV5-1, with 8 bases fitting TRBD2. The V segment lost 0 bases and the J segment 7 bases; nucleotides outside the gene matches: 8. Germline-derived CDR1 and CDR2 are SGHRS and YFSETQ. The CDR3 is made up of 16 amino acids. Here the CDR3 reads CASSLEGSGRVGELFF. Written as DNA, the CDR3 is TGCGCCAGCAGCTTGGAGGGAAGCGGGAGAGTCGGGGAGCTGTTTTTT.

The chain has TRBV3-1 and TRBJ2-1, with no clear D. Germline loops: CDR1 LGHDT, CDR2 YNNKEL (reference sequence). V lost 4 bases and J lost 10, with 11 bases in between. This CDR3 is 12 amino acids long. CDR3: CASSRIVGEQFF. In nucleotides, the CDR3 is TGTGCCAGCAGCCGGATAGTTGGAGAGCAGTTCTTC.

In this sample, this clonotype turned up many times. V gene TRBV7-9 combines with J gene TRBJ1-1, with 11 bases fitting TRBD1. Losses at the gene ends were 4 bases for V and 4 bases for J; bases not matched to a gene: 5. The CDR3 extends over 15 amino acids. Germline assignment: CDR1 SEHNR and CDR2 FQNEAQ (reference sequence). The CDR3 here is CASSSDRGLFTEAFF. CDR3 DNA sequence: TGTGCCAGCAGCTCGGACAGGGGGCTTTTCACTGAAGCTTTCTTT.

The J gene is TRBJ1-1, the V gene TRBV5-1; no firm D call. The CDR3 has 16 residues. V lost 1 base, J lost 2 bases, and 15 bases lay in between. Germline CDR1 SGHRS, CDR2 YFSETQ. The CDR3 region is CASSLRAGGGNTEAFF. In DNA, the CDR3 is TGCGCCAGCAGCTTGAGGGCCGGTGGCGGCAACACTGAAGCTTTCTTT.

The CDR3 here is CASRGGGLNQPQHF. The CDR3, as DNA: TGTGCCAGCAGGGGCGGGGGACTCAATCAGCCCCAGCATTTT. The gene calls are TRBV6-2 or TRBV6-3 and TRBJ1-5; possible D gene TRBD1, 5 bases. The V end was cut by 6 bases, the J end by 3 bases, with 12 bases between. Germline V gene sequence: CDR1 MNHEY, CDR2 SVGEGT. CDR3 size: 14 residues.

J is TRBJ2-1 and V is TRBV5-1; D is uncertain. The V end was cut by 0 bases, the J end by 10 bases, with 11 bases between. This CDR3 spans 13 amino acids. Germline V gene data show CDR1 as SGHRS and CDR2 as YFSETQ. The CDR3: CASSLAGIGEQFF. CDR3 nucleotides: TGCGCCAGCAGCTTGGCCGGTATCGGGGAGCAGTTCTTC.

The CDR3 region is CSAMDVAETQYF. The CDR3 DNA reads TGCAGTGCTATGGACGTGGCTGAGACCCAGTACTTC. The V gene is TRBV20-1, the J gene TRBJ2-5; D not resolved. The CDR3 length is 12 residues. V lost 4 bases and J 5 bases, leaving 11 bases between the germline ends. Germline CDR1 DFQATT, CDR2 SNEGSKA (reference sequence).

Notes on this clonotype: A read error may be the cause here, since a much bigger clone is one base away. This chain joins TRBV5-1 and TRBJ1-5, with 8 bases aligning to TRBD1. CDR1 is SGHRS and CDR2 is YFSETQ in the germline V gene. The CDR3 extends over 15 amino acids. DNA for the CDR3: TGCGCCAGCAGTCCGACAGGGGCCAAAAATCAGCCCCATCATTTT. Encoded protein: CASSPTGAKNQPHHF.

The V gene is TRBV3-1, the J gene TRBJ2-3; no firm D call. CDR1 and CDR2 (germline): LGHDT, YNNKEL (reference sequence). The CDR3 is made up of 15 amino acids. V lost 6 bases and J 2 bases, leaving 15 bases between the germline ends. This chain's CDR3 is CASSGVKGDTDTQYF. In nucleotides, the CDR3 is TGTGCCAGCAGTGGCGTCAAGGGTGACACAGATACGCAGTATTTT.

The CDR3, as DNA: TGTGCCAGCAGTTTCCTTAGGGTATCCACTGAAGCTTTCTTT. Its translation is CASSFLRVSTEAFF. The rearrangement joins TRBV27 to TRBJ1-1; D is undetermined. Trimming removed 3 bases from V and 4 bases from J, with 12 bases in between. The germline V gene has CDR1 MNHEY and CDR2 SMNVEV (reference sequence). The CDR3 spans 14 residues.

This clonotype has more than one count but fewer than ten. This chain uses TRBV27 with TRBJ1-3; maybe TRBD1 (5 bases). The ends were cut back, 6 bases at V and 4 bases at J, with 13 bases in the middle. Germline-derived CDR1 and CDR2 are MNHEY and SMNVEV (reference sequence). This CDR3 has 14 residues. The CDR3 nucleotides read TGTGCCAGCAGAGACAGCAGCCGCGGAAACACCATATATTTT. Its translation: CASRDSSRGNTIYF.